This TCR beta chain was captured in a study of T cell responses to AZD1222 COVID-19 vaccine. Profiling relied on immunoSEQ multiplex PCR, and the TCRdb table lists in-frame clones only, not all of them. The data contain roughly 100,000 clones, around nine tenths of them seen just once; the ten biggest clones take up about 3.9%. Germline V lookup: CDR1 KGHSH, CDR2 LQKENI. V was cut by 1 base and J by 1 base, with 10 bases left in between. The CDR3 covers 15 residues. This clonotype was sampled from an adult in good health. The chain joins TRBV18 to TRBJ1-1, with TRBD1 as a possible D gene (5 bases). The sample in question was peripheral blood, obtained on day 0 of AZD1222 vaccination. CDR3 loop: CASSPQMGPNTEAFF. CDR3 bases: TGTGCCAGCTCACCACAGATGGGGCCGAACACTGAAGCTTTCTTT.